This TCR beta chain was observed in a study of blood T cell repertoires in COVID-19. Whole-study context: Nucleic acid was either cDNA or gDNA, and it came from T cells, B-cell-depleted T cells, or PBMCs.

Per the study methods: The authors estimated nucleated cell counts from reference gene primer amplification. Using immunoSEQ multiplex PCR, the repertoire was profiled, and TCRdb retains in-frame clones only, with some absent. The D gene and trimming were derived from the DNA, and the V and J assignments and clone size from that table. The sample shows some 96,000 clones, less than 90% of them seen only once. The V gene lost 4 bases and the J gene lost 0 bases, with 9 bases spanning the gap. CDR1 is MDHEN and CDR2 is SYDVKM in the germline V gene. The CDR3 is 14 amino acids. The chain is built from TRBV28 and TRBJ2-5; a weak D match, TRBD1 (5 bases). Sequenced material: peripheral blood. The TCR was taken from a human donor in a cohort sampled during active COVID-19. The CDR3 DNA is TGTGCCAGCAGTTCGACAGTGTACCAAGAGACCCAGTACTTC. Translation: CASSSTVYQETQYF.